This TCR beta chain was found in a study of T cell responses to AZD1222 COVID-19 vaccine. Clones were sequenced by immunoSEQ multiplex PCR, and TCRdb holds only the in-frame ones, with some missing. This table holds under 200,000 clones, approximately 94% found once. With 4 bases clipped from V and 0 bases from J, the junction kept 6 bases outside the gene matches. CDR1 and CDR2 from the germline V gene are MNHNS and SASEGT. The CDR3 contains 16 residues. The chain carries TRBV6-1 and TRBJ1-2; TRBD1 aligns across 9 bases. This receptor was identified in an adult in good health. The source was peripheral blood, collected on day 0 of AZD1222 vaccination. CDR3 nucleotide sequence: TGTGCCAGCAGTGCCGGGACAGGGCCTACTAACTATGGCTACACCTTC. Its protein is CASSAGTGPTNYGYTF.